This TCR beta chain was retrieved from a study of graft-versus-host responses after intestinal transplantation. Looking at the study overall: Among the recipients, transplants were multivisceral, liver-intestinal, or isolated intestinal.

Concerning this clone: Its antigen is not identified.

The protocol was immunoSEQ multiplex PCR, while the TCRdb copy is restricted to in-frame clones and leaves out a portion. The sample records 75,000 to 90,000 clones, less than 90% being singletons. The ends were cut back, 2 bases at V and 11 bases at J, with 15 bases in the middle. Germline V CDR1 and CDR2: SNHLY, FYNNEI. This CDR3 region has 14 residues. The receptor was derived from a human donor who received an intestinal transplant. The material was unstimulated CD4+ T cells sorted from spleen or lymph node cells, obtained before intestinal transplant. The rearrangement joins TRBV2 to TRBJ1-4, with D perhaps TRBD1 (6 bases). Here the CDR3 reads CASSELQGSKKLFF. The CDR3 DNA is TGTGCCAGCAGTGAACTGCAGGGGAGCAAGAAACTGTTTTTT. The whole variable domain, filled in from reference TRBV2 and TRBJ1-4, reads EPEVTQTPSHQVTQMGQEVILRCVPISNHLYFYWYRQILGQKVEFLVSFYNNEISEKSEIFDDQFSVERPDGSNFTLKIRSTKLEDSAMYFCASSELQGSKKLFFGSGTQLSVL.